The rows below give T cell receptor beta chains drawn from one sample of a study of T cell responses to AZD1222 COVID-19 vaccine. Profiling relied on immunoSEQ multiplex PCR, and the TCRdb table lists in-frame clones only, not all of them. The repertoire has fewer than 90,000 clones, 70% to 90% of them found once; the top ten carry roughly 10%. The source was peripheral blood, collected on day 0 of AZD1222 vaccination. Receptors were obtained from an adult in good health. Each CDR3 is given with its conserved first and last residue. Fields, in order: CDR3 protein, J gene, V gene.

CDR3aa: CASSLPGTGQGTDTQYF; j_gene: TRBJ2-3; v_gene: TRBV5-8
CDR3aa: CASSAHYYEQFF; j_gene: TRBJ2-1; v_gene: TRBV21-1
CDR3aa: CASSPRQGNTEAFF; j_gene: TRBJ1-1; v_gene: TRBV18
CDR3aa: CASSQTYSGSSPYEQYF; j_gene: TRBJ2-7; v_gene: TRBV14
CDR3aa: CASSDPASLNTEAFF; j_gene: TRBJ1-1; v_gene: TRBV6-1
CDR3aa: CASSPSRGADTGELFF; j_gene: TRBJ2-2; v_gene: TRBV18
CDR3aa: CASSISGVTEAFF; j_gene: TRBJ1-1; v_gene: TRBV19
CDR3aa: CASSYGRGMNTEAFF; j_gene: TRBJ1-1; v_gene: TRBV6-2/TRBV6-3
CDR3aa: CASSDTGAWDEQFF; j_gene: TRBJ2-1; v_gene: TRBV2
CDR3aa: CASSQDSNGGALGYTF; j_gene: TRBJ1-2; v_gene: TRBV4-2
CDR3aa: CASSSGAGFQPQHF; j_gene: TRBJ1-5; v_gene: TRBV7-9
CDR3aa: CASSLYPPRTGEDYGYTF; j_gene: TRBJ1-2; v_gene: TRBV28
CDR3aa: CASSSSPGDNEQFF; j_gene: TRBJ2-1; v_gene: TRBV2
CDR3aa: CASSPPVLAGELFF; j_gene: TRBJ2-2; v_gene: TRBV18
CDR3aa: CASSYRGYTDTQYF; j_gene: TRBJ2-3; v_gene: TRBV6-6
CDR3aa: CASSRGGGNTIYF; j_gene: TRBJ1-3; v_gene: TRBV6-5
CDR3aa: CASRGLAGGSDEQYF; j_gene: TRBJ2-7; v_gene: TRBV6-6
CDR3aa: CASSPLFVSGGWQPQHF; j_gene: TRBJ1-5; v_gene: TRBV18
CDR3aa: CASSIDSGFGDTQYF; j_gene: TRBJ2-3; v_gene: TRBV19
CDR3aa: CASSFSSQPNSPLHF; j_gene: TRBJ1-6; v_gene: TRBV5-4
CDR3aa: CASSQLSTDTQYF; j_gene: TRBJ2-3; v_gene: TRBV3-1/TRBV3-2
CDR3aa: CASTVGASFNIQETQYF; j_gene: TRBJ2-5; v_gene: TRBV28
CDR3aa: CSVLGGSGEQYF; j_gene: TRBJ2-7; v_gene: TRBV29-1
CDR3aa: CASTLMGLAGGETQYF; j_gene: TRBJ2-5; v_gene: TRBV5-6
CDR3aa: CASSLEVRTGGYTF; j_gene: TRBJ1-2; v_gene: TRBV5-1
CDR3aa: CASSPGTSSYNEQFF; j_gene: TRBJ2-1; v_gene: TRBV28
CDR3aa: CASSSGNQPQHF; j_gene: TRBJ1-5; v_gene: TRBV28
CDR3aa: CASSQNRDGQPQHF; j_gene: TRBJ1-5; v_gene: TRBV7-9
CDR3aa: CASSIEGTGFGGYTF; j_gene: TRBJ1-2; v_gene: TRBV19
CDR3aa: CSVAQTLTPMNTEAFF; j_gene: TRBJ1-1; v_gene: TRBV29-1
CDR3aa: CASSLGGDTSTDTQYF; j_gene: TRBJ2-3; v_gene: TRBV5-1
CDR3aa: CASSLEFGRMNTEAFF; j_gene: TRBJ1-1; v_gene: TRBV11-2
CDR3aa: CASSTRLARELFF; j_gene: TRBJ2-2; v_gene: TRBV18
CDR3aa: CASNSRGWVNEQFF; j_gene: TRBJ2-1; v_gene: TRBV28
CDR3aa: CASSQVSGGGGGYTF; j_gene: TRBJ1-2; v_gene: TRBV3-1/TRBV3-2
CDR3aa: CASSFRQEGTQYF; j_gene: TRBJ2-3; v_gene: TRBV11-2
CDR3aa: CASSAGTGGDTQYF; j_gene: TRBJ2-3; v_gene: TRBV11-3
CDR3aa: CASSLWGAGGENTQYF; j_gene: TRBJ2-3; v_gene: TRBV27
CDR3aa: CASRGDSRSPLHF; j_gene: TRBJ1-6; v_gene: TRBV2
CDR3aa: CASSRKSGDTEAFF; j_gene: TRBJ1-1; v_gene: TRBV6-5
CDR3aa: CASSLEVSARGSYEQYF; j_gene: TRBJ2-7; v_gene: TRBV7-9
CDR3aa: CASSLAGNSPLHF; j_gene: TRBJ1-6; v_gene: TRBV7-8
CDR3aa: CASTPLGRDDGYTF; j_gene: TRBJ1-2; v_gene: TRBV19
CDR3aa: CASRADSANTGELFF; j_gene: TRBJ2-2; v_gene: TRBV5-4
CDR3aa: CASSPGTITDTQYF; j_gene: TRBJ2-3; v_gene: TRBV7-2
CDR3aa: CASSMGSWETQYF; j_gene: TRBJ2-5; v_gene: TRBV6-5
CDR3aa: CASSLKGSGSGELFF; j_gene: TRBJ2-2; v_gene: TRBV5-1
CDR3aa: CASSMVTGGETQYF; j_gene: TRBJ2-5; v_gene: TRBV19
CDR3aa: CASSAGWTGENTEAFF; j_gene: TRBJ1-1; v_gene: TRBV5-4
CDR3aa: CAISDLGRIQPQHF; j_gene: TRBJ1-5; v_gene: TRBV10-3
CDR3aa: CASSPRGRHGYTF; j_gene: TRBJ1-2; v_gene: TRBV7-9
CDR3aa: CAWTAQTVQFF; j_gene: TRBJ2-1; v_gene: TRBV30
CDR3aa: CASSYLTVQETQYF; j_gene: TRBJ2-5; v_gene: TRBV2
CDR3aa: CASSLMSSRTDTQYF; j_gene: TRBJ2-3; v_gene: TRBV7-3
CDR3aa: CASSPGLAGYEQFF; j_gene: TRBJ2-1; v_gene: TRBV18